Below are 24 T cell receptor beta chains sequenced from a single sample in a study of blood T cell repertoires in COVID-19. Assay: immunoSEQ multiplex PCR; the TCRdb copy retains only in-frame clones and omits some. Of 250,000 to 300,000 clones in the sample, about 86% were seen once. Sequencing used peripheral blood. Source of these receptors: a man younger than 35 with active or convalescent COVID-19.

The chain couples TRBV30 to TRBJ2-7; D perhaps matches TRBD2 (5 bases). Trimming took off 0 bases at V and 2 bases at J, with 11 bases between the two ends. The CDR3 contains 14 residues. Germline V CDR1 and CDR2: GTSNPN, SVGIG (reference sequence). The DNA for the CDR3 is TGTGCCTGGAGTGTACCTAGCCGTACCTACGAGCAGTACTTC. Translated, it gives CAWSVPSRTYEQYF.

The V call is TRBV3-1 (or the pseudogene TRBV3-2), the J call TRBJ1-2, with 8 bases identical to TRBD1. This CDR3 is 14 amino acids long. From germline, CDR1 is LGHDT and CDR2 YNNKEL (reference sequence). V lost 4 bases to trimming and J lost 2 bases; unmatched junction nucleotides: 3. CDR3 sequence (DNA): TGTGCCAGCAGCCGACAGGGGACCAACTATGGCTACACCTTC. Amino acids: CASSRQGTNYGYTF.

The chain has TRBV2 and TRBJ1-6; D gene unclear. Germline V lookup: CDR1 SNHLY, CDR2 FYNNEI. The CDR3 is 13 residues long. Deletions cut 7 bases from V and 5 bases from J, with 9 bases between. CDR3 in DNA: TGTGCCAGCACCGGTAGAGATAATTCACCCCTCCACTTT. Translation gives CASTGRDNSPLHF.

V gene TRBV11-2 combines with J gene TRBJ1-2, with D perhaps matching TRBD1 (6 bases). CDR3 length: 15 residues. The V end was cut by 0 bases, the J end by 5 bases, with 13 bases between. Germline assignment: CDR1 SGHAT and CDR2 FQNNGV. CDR3: CASSLDRPGVYGYTF. The CDR3 DNA is TGTGCCAGCAGCTTAGATAGGCCAGGGGTTTATGGCTACACCTTC.

DNA for the CDR3: TGTGCCAGTAACCCGGGACACTCAGGGGAGACCCAGTACTTC. Its translation: CASNPGHSGETQYF. The gene calls are TRBV19 and TRBJ2-5; maybe TRBD1 (6 bases). The germline V gene encodes CDR1 LNHDA and CDR2 SQIVND (reference sequence). The CDR3 loop spans 14 amino acids. The V end lost 7 bases, the J end lost 5 bases, and 17 bases lay between the germline ends.

This clone has more than one count but fewer than ten. This chain connects TRBV21-1 to TRBJ1-1. TRBV21-1 is a pseudogene segment. CDR3 size: 13 residues. The CDR3 spells CASSLPVSTEAFF. The CDR3 DNA sequence: TGTGCCAGCAGCTTACCGGTATCGACTGAAGCTTTCTTT.

The chain couples TRBV4-3 to TRBJ2-6; TRBD1 matches at 7 bases. This CDR3 contains 16 residues. Germline values: CDR1 LGHNA, CDR2 YSLEER. Losses at the gene ends were 4 bases for V and 2 bases for J; bases not matched to a gene: 5. CDR3 loop: CASSLGDRAGANVLTF. CDR3 DNA sequence: TGCGCCAGCAGCCTGGGTGACAGGGCTGGGGCCAACGTCCTGACTTTC.

The chain employs TRBV5-1 and TRBJ2-7, with D perhaps matching TRBD1 (6 bases). V was trimmed by 0 bases and J by 6 bases, leaving 16 bases between them. Germline V gives CDR1 SGHRS, CDR2 YFSETQ. The CDR3 has 15 amino acids. The CDR3 here is CASSLDRVFQSEQYF. CDR3 nucleotide sequence: TGCGCCAGCAGCTTGGACAGGGTTTTTCAATCCGAGCAGTACTTC.

V is TRBV29-1 and J is TRBJ2-1, with 10 bases lining up with TRBD2. The length of the CDR3 is 14 residues. Germline V gene sequence: CDR1 SQVTM, CDR2 ANQGSEA. V was pared by 8 bases and J by 0 bases, with 4 bases of the junction left unmatched. CDR3 sequence (DNA): TGCAGCTTCCTAGCGGGGGCCTCCTACAATGAGCAGTTCTTC. It encodes CSFLAGASYNEQFF.

This clone occurred a few times. The chain combines TRBV30 with TRBJ2-7; D gene ambiguous. There are 12 residues in the CDR3. Per germline, CDR1 GTSNPN and CDR2 SVGIG (reference sequence). The V end was cut by 2 bases, the J end by 3 bases, with 8 bases between. In DNA, the CDR3 is TGTGCCTGGAGTACGGAGCACTACGAGCAGTACTTC. This translates into CAWSTEHYEQYF.

The chain couples TRBV19 to TRBJ2-3; a possible D gene is TRBD1 (5 bases). This CDR3 region has 14 residues. Between the trimmed V and J ends, which lost 2 bases and 2 bases, there was a span of 8 bases. CDR1 LNHDA and CDR2 SQIVND come from the germline V gene (reference sequence). CDR3 sequence reads: CASSIQGNTDTQYF. The CDR3 bases are TGTGCCAGTAGTATACAGGGTAACACAGATACGCAGTATTTT.

This clone was counted only a few times. Other DNA sequences in the same sample also yield this CDR3. The chain is built from TRBV7-2 and TRBJ2-2; D is unresolved. Germline V CDR1 and CDR2: SGHTA, FQGNSA. CDR3 size: 13 residues. Trimming removed 1 base from V and 5 bases from J, with 5 bases in between. CDR3 region: CASSLVRTGELFF. The CDR3 DNA follows: TGTGCCAGCAGCTTAGTGCGGACCGGGGAGCTGTTTTTT.

The table lists this clone with a count of one. V is TRBV19 and J is TRBJ1-1, with D maybe TRBD1 (5 bases). Trimming left V 5 bases short and J 7 bases short, with 17 bases between. There are 14 residues in the CDR3. The germline CDR1 and CDR2 sequences are LNHDA and SQIVND (reference sequence). The DNA of the CDR3 is TGTGCCAGTAGTTACATCGACCAGGGCTTTGAAGCTTTCTTT. Protein product: CASSYIDQGFEAFF.

The chain recombines TRBV27 with TRBJ2-5, with TRBD2 matching over 10 bases. This CDR3 has 15 amino acids. V dropped 11 bases and J dropped 5; count of bases not matched to a gene: 14. The germline V gene has CDR1 MNHEY and CDR2 SMNVEV (reference sequence). The CDR3 bases are TGTGCCTCACACAGAAGGGGGGGACTAGCGGAGACCCAGTACTTC. Protein product: CASHRRGGLAETQYF.

The gene calls are TRBV27 and TRBJ1-4, with D uncertain. The CDR3 contains 14 residues. CDR1 and CDR2 (germline): MNHEY, SMNVEV (reference sequence). Trimming removed 3 bases at V and 6 bases at J, with 11 bases between. DNA of the CDR3: TGTGCCAGCAGTTTTCGGCACGGGGATGAAAAACTGTTTTTT. As protein: CASSFRHGDEKLFF.

This clone was counted only a few times. The V call is TRBV14, the J call TRBJ1-1, with 7 bases matching TRBD1. Germline assignment: CDR1 SGHDN and CDR2 FVKESK. The ends lost 1 base at V and 11 bases at J; junction bases unmatched: 7. This CDR3 is built from 13 residues. The DNA for the CDR3 is TGTGCCAGCAGCCAAGCCCAACAGGGGAGGGCTTTCTTT. Translated, it gives CASSQAQQGRAFF.

This chain joins TRBV2 and TRBJ2-2; 7 bases are a match to TRBD2. The V and J ends lost 4 bases and 4 bases, in that order; junction bases with no gene match: 0. This CDR3 is 13 amino acids long. The germline V gene encodes CDR1 SNHLY and CDR2 FYNNEI. CDR3 residues: CASSAGGTGELFF. The DNA for the CDR3 is TGTGCCAGCAGTGCGGGGGGCACCGGGGAGCTGTTTTTT.

This chain links TRBV3-1 (or the pseudogene TRBV3-2) with TRBJ2-2; 7 positions agree with TRBD1. There are 14 residues in the CDR3. CDR1 and CDR2 from the germline V gene are LGHDT and YNNKEL (reference sequence). V lost 4 bases and J lost 8; bases outside the gene matches: 7. The CDR3 here is CASSPTGMRGELFF. The CDR3 bases are TGTGCCAGCAGCCCGACAGGGATGAGGGGGGAGCTGTTTTTT.

V gene TRBV7-2 combines with J gene TRBJ2-1, with D maybe TRBD2 (6 bases). The CDR3 contains 18 residues. V was shortened by 3 bases and J by 4 bases, with 22 bases between the two germline ends. Germline CDR1 reads SGHTA; CDR2 reads FQGNSA. CDR3: CASSLGRVGVAVYNEQFF. CDR3 bases: TGTGCCAGCAGCTTGGGTCGAGTGGGGGTAGCGGTTTACAATGAGCAGTTCTTC.

This chain uses TRBV9 with TRBJ2-1; D may be TRBD1 (7 bases). CDR1 and CDR2 (germline): SGDLS, YYNGEE. Trimming left V 0 bases short and J 1 base short, with 11 bases between. The CDR3 runs 16 residues. The CDR3 DNA sequence: TGTGCCAGCAGCGTAGTGGCAGGGGGGTCCTACAATGAGCAGTTCTTC. Encoded protein: CASSVVAGGSYNEQFF.

The rearrangement joins TRBV6-5 to TRBJ1-1, with D uncertain. Germline V gene sequence: CDR1 MNHEY, CDR2 SVGAGI. The CDR3 is 14 amino acids. V lost 2 bases and J 0 bases, leaving 7 bases between the germline ends. The CDR3: CASSYASMNTEAFF. CDR3 sequence (DNA): TGTGCCAGCAGTTACGCGTCCATGAACACTGAAGCTTTCTTT.

V is TRBV30 and J is TRBJ2-1; 10 positions agree with TRBD1. Germline lookup yields CDR1 GTSNPN and CDR2 SVGIG (reference sequence). CDR3 size: 13 residues. V shed 5 bases, J shed 7 bases, and the junction held 5 bases outside the gene matches. DNA of the CDR3: TGTGCCTGGGACAGGGGGCTGGGGAATGAGCAGTTCTTC. Translated, it gives CAWDRGLGNEQFF. The complete variable domain, with remaining parts taken from reference TRBV30 and TRBJ2-1, reads SQTIHQWPATLVQPVGSPLSLECTVEGTSNPNLYWYRQAAGRGLQLLFYSVGIGQISSEVPQNLSASRPQDRQFILSSKKLLLSDSGFYLCAWDRGLGNEQFFGPGTRLTVL.

V gene TRBV19 combines with J gene TRBJ1-6; 7 bases are shared with TRBD1. CDR3 size: 17 residues. Germline-derived CDR1 and CDR2 are LNHDA and SQIVND (reference sequence). The trim removed 5 bases at V and 0 bases at J, leaving 7 bases unmatched. CDR3 coding DNA: TGTGCCAGTAGTCCCACAGGGGAGAGCTCCTATAATTCACCCCTCCACTTT. This codes for CASSPTGESSYNSPLHF.

V gene TRBV28 combines with J gene TRBJ1-2; the match to TRBD1 covers 8 bases. Germline loops: CDR1 MDHEN, CDR2 SYDVKM. With 5 bases clipped from V and 4 bases from J, the junction kept 6 bases outside the gene matches. The CDR3 covers 14 residues. Here the CDR3 reads CASSPGQGAYGYTF. In nucleotides, the CDR3 is TGTGCCAGCAGTCCTGGACAGGGAGCCTATGGCTACACCTTC.